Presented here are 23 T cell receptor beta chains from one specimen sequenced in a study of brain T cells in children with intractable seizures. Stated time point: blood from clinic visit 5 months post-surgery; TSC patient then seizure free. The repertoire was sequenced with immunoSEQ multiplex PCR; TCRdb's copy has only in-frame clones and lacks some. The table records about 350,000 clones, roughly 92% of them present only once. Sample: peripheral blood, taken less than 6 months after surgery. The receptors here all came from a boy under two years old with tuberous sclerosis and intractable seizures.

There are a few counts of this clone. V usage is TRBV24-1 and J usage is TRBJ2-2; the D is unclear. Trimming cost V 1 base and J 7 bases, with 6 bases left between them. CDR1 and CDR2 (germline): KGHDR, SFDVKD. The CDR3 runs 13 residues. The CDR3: CATSDFWVGELFF. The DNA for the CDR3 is TGTGCCACCAGTGATTTCTGGGTCGGGGAGCTGTTTTTT.

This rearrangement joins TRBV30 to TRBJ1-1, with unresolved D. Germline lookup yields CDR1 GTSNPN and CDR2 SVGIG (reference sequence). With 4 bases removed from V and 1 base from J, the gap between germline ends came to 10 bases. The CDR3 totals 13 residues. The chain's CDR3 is CAWTVTKNTEAFF. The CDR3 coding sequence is TGTGCCTGGACGGTGACCAAGAACACTGAAGCTTTCTTT. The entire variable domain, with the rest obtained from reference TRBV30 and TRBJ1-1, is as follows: SQTIHQWPATLVQPVGSPLSLECTVEGTSNPNLYWYRQAAGRGLQLLFYSVGIGQISSEVPQNLSASRPQDRQFILSSKKLLLSDSGFYLCAWTVTKNTEAFFGQGTRLTVV.

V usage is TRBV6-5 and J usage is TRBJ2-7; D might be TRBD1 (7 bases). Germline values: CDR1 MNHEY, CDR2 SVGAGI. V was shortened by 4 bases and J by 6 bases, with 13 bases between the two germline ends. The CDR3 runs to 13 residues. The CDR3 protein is CASSLRQGGEQYF. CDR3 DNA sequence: TGTGCCAGCAGTTTGCGACAGGGAGGCGAGCAGTACTTC.

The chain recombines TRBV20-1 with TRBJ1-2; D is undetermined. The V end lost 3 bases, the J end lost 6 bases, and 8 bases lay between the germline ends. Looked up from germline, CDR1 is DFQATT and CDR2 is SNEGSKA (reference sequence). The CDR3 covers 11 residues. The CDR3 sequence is CSASSGDGYTF. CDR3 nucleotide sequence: TGCAGTGCTAGTTCTGGCGATGGCTACACCTTC.

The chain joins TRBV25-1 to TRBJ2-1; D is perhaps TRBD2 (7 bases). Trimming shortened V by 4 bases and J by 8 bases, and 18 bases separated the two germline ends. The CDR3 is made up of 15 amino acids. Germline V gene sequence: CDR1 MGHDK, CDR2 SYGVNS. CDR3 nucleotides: TGTGCCAGCAGTGGTGGAGGGGGAGGGATCCATGAGCAGTTCTTC. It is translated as CASSGGGGGIHEQFF.

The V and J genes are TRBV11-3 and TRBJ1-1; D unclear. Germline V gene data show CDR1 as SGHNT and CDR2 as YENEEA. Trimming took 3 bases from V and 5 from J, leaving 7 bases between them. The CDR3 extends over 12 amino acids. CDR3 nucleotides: TGTGCCAGCAGCTTTCAGAGGACTGAAGCTTTCTTT. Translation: CASSFQRTEAFF.

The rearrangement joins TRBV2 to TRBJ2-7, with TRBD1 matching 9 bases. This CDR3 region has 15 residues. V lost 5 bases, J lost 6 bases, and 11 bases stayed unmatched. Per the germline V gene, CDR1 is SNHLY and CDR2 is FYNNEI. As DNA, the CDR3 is TGTGCCAGCAGTTTGTCCGGGACAGGGTTAAGCGAGCAGTACTTC. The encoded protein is CASSLSGTGLSEQYF.

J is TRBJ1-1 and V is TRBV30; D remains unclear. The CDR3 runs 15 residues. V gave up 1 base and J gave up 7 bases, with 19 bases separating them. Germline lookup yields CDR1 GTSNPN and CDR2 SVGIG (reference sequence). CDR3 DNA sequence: TGTGCCTGGAGTGAACCGATAGGAACCTGGGGTGAAGCTTTCTTT. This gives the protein CAWSEPIGTWGEAFF.

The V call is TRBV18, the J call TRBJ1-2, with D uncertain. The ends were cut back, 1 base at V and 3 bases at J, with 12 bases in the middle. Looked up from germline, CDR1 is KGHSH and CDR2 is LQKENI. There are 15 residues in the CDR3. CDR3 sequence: CASSPRCRSHYGYTF. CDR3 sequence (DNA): TGTGCCAGCTCACCACGGTGCAGGTCCCACTATGGCTACACCTTC.

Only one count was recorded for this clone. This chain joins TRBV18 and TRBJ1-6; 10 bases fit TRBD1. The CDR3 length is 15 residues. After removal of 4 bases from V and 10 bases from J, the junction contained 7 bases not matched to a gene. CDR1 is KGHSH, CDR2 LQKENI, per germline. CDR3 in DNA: TGTGCCAGCTCACTGACAGGGGGCGAAGCGTCACCCCTCCACTTT. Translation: CASSLTGGEASPLHF.

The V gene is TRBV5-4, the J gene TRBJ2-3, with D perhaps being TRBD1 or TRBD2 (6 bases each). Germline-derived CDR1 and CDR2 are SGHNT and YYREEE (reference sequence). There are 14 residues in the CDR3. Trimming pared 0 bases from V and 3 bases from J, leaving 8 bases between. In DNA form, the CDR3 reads TGTGCCAGCAGCTTGGAAGGGGGGACAGATACGCAGTATTTT. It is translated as CASSLEGGTDTQYF. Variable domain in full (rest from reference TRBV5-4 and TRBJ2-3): ETGVTQSPTHLIKTRGQQVTLRCSSQSGHNTVSWYQQALGQGPQFIFQYYREEENGRGNFPPRFSGLQFPNYSSELNVNALELDDSALYLCASSLEGGTDTQYFGPGTRLTVL.

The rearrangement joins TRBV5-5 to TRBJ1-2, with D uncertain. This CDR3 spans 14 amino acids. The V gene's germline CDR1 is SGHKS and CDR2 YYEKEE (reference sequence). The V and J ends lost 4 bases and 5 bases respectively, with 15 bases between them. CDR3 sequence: CASSPSRWFYGYTF. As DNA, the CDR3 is TGTGCCAGCAGCCCTTCCCGGTGGTTTTATGGCTACACCTTC.

The CDR3 coding sequence is TGTGCCAGCAGTTATAGACAGGGGATCGAGCAGTACTTC. It translates to CASSYRQGIEQYF. The V gene is TRBV6-5, the J gene TRBJ2-7; 8 bases line up with TRBD1. V shed 3 bases and J 6 bases; nucleotides not matched to a gene: 4. CDR3 length: 13 residues. Germline values: CDR1 MNHEY, CDR2 SVGAGI.

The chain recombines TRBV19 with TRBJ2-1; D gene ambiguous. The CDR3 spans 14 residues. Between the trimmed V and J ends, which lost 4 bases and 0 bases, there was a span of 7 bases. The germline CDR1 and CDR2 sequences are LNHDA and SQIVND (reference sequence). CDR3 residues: CASSTLSSYNEQFF. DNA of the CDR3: TGTGCCAGTAGTACGCTGAGCTCCTACAATGAGCAGTTCTTC.

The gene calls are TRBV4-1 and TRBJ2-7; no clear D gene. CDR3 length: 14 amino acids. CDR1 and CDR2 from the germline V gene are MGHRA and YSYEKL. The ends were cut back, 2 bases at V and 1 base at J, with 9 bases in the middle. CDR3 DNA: TGCGCCAGCAGCCAAAGTCCAGTATCCTACGAGCAGTACTTC. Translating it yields CASSQSPVSYEQYF.

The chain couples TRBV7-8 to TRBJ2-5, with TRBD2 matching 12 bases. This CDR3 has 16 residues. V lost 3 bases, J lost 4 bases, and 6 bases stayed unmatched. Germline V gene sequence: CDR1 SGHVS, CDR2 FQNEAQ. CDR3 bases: TGTGCCAGCAGCTTGACTAGCGGGAGCGGGGGAGAGACCCAGTACTTC. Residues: CASSLTSGSGGETQYF.

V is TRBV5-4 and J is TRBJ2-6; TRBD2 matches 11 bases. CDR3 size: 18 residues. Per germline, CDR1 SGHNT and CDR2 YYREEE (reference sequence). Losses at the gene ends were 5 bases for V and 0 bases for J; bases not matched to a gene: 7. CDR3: CASRSGTSGISGANVLTF. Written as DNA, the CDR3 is TGTGCCAGCAGGTCCGGGACTAGCGGAATCTCTGGGGCCAACGTCCTGACTTTC. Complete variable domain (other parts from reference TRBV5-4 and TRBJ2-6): ETGVTQSPTHLIKTRGQQVTLRCSSQSGHNTVSWYQQALGQGPQFIFQYYREEENGRGNFPPRFSGLQFPNYSSELNVNALELDDSALYLCASRSGTSGISGANVLTFGAGSRLTVL.

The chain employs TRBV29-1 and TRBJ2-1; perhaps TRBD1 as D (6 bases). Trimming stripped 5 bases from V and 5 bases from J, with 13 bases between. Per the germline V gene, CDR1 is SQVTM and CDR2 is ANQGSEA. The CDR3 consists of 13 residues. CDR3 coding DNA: TGCAGCGTTTCTCACAGGGCCGACAATGAGCAGTTCTTC. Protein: CSVSHRADNEQFF.

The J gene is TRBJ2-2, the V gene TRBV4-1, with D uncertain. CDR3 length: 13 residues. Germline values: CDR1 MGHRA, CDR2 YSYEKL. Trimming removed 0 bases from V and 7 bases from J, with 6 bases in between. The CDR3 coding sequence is TGCGCCAGCAGCCAAGATCGGATCGGGGAGCTGTTTTTT. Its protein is CASSQDRIGELFF.

The CDR3 is CASSIDRQSYEQYF. In DNA, the CDR3 is TGTGCCAGTAGTATAGACCGACAGTCCTACGAGCAGTACTTC. The rearrangement joins TRBV19 to TRBJ2-7, with a possible D match to TRBD1 (5 bases). The germline gives CDR1 LNHDA, CDR2 SQIVND (reference sequence). CDR3 length equals 14 residues. V shed 0 bases and J shed 1 base, with 7 bases lying between them.

The CDR3, as DNA: TGTGCCAGCAGTGGATCCCCCACAGAGCAGTTCTTC. Translating it yields CASSGSPTEQFF. This rearrangement joins TRBV2 to TRBJ2-1; D uncertain. The CDR3 length is 12 residues. V shed 4 bases and J shed 10 bases, with 11 bases lying between them. Germline V gene sequence: CDR1 SNHLY, CDR2 FYNNEI.

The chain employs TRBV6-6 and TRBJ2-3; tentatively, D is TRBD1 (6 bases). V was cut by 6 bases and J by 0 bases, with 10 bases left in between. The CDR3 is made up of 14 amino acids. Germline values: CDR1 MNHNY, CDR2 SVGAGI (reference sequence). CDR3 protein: CASRWTASTDTQYF. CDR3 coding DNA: TGTGCCAGCAGGTGGACAGCTAGCACAGATACGCAGTATTTT.

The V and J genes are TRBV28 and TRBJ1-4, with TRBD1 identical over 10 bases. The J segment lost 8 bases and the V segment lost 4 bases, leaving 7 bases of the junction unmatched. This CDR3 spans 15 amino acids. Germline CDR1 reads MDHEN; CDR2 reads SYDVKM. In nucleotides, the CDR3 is TGTGCCAGCAGTTCCCGACAGGGGGCGGAGGAAAAACTGTTTTTT. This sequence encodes CASSSRQGAEEKLFF.